The TCR beta chain described here comes from a study of shared clonotypes between healthy human individuals. Over several immunoSEQ plates, each subset's genomic DNA was distributed in even portions. Generated by immunoSEQ multiplex PCR, the TCRdb table keeps only in-frame clones and is missing some. The sample holds about 490,000 clones, 70% to 85% seen once. The CDR3 is 15 residues long. Germline V gene sequence: CDR1 MNHEY, CDR2 SMNVEV (reference sequence). V lost 6 bases and J lost 4; bases outside the gene matches: 7. Sequencing was done on a sample of PBMCs. The chain uses TRBV27 and TRBJ2-1; 9 positions agree with TRBD2. This TCR was sampled from a woman in her 40s in good health. Some clones in this sample may be carry-over from other donors' samples. The CDR3 nucleotides read TGTGCCAGCAGCCCTAGCGGGATGACGTACAATGAGCAGTTCTTC. This translates into CASSPSGMTYNEQFF.